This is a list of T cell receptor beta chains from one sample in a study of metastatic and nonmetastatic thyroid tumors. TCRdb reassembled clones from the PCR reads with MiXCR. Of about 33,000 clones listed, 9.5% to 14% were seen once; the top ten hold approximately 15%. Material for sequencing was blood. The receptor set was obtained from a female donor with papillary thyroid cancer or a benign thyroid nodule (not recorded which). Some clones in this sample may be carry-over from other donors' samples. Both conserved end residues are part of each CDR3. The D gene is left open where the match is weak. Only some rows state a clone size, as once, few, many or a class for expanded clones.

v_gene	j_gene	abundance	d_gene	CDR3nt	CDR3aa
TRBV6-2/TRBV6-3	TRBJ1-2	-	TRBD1	TGTGCCAGCAGCCGGACAGGCTATGGCTACACCTTC	CASSRTGYGYTF
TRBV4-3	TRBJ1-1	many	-	TGCGCCAGCAGCCAAGAGTTAGGGGTGAACACTGAAGCTTTCTTT	CASSQELGVNTEAFF
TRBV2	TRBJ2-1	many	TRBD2	TGTGCCAGCAGTGCCACCACGTCGGGGGGTGAGCAGTTCTTC	CASSATTSGGEQFF
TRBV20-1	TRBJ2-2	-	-	TGCAGTGCGGGGGAAAACACCGTTGAGCTGTTTTTT	CSAGENTVELFF
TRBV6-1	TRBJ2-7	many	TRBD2	TGTGCCAGCAGTGAAGCGCTAGCGGGAGCCTACGAGCAGTACTTC	CASSEALAGAYEQYF
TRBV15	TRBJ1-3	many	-	TGTGCCACCAGCGACGGGGCAGGGGCTCTCTCTGGAAACACCATATATTTT	CATSDGAGALSGNTIYF
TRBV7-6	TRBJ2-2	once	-	TGTGCCAGCAGCTTAGGAGGGTCCAACACCGGGGAGCTGTTTTTT	CASSLGGSNTGELFF
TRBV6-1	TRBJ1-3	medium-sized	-	TGTGCCAGCACCCTAGACGGGAGCTCTGGAAACACCATATATTTT	CASTLDGSSGNTIYF
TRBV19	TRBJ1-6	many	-	TGTGCCAGAAAGGCTGGGGGGACTCGGTCACCCCTCCACTTT	CARKAGGTRSPLHF
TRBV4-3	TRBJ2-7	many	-	TGCGCCAGCAGCCAAGCCCTGGGACTGTCCTACGAGCAGTACTTC	CASSQALGLSYEQYF
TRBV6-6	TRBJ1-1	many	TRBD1	TGTGCCAGCAGTTCCAGGCCCTACCCCGGGACAGGGGGCAACTTGAACACTGAAGCTTTCTTT	CASSSRPYPGTGGNLNTEAFF
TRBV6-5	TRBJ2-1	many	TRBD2	TGTGCCAGCAGTAACTTAGCGGGAGTTGGTAACAATGAGCAGTTCTTC	CASSNLAGVGNNEQFF
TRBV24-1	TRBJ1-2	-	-	TGTGCCACCAGTGGAGGGGATGGCTACACCTTC	CATSGGDGYTF
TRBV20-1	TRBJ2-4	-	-	TGCAGTGCCCCGAAGTCTGGGCTGGCCAAAAACATTCAGTACTTC	CSAPKSGLAKNIQYF
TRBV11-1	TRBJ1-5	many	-	TGTGCCAGCAGCTTAGCGGGGGGAGGCGGCAATCAGTCCCAGCATTTT	CASSLAGGGGNQSQHF
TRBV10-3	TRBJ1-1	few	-	TGTGCCATCAGTGAGTCAGAACCCCCGGGGGCTGAAGCTTTCTTT	CAISESEPPGAEAFF
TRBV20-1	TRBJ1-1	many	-	TGCAGTGCTAGAGATCTTGTGGCATATGAAGCTTTCTTT	CSARDLVAYEAFF
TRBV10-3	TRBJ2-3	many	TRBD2	TGTGCCATCAGTGATACTAGGACTAGCGCTGGGAGCACAGATACGCAGTATTTT	CAISDTRTSAGSTDTQYF
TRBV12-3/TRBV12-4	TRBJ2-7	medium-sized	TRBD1	TGTGCCAGCAGTTTTCGAGGTGGGACAGCTCATGAGCAGTACTTC	CASSFRGGTAHEQYF
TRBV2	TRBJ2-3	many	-	TGTGCCAGCAGCCCAGGGGGGGGAGGATTCACAGATACGCAGTATTTT	CASSPGGGGFTDTQYF
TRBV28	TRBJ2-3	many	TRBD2	TGTGCCAGCAGTGTCGCCGTAGCGGGCATCACAGATACGCAGTATTTT	CASSVAVAGITDTQYF
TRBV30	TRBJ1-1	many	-	TGTGCCTGGAGGGGAGGCAGTTGGAACACTGAAGCTTTCTTT	CAWRGGSWNTEAFF
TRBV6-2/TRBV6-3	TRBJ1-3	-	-	TGTGGCAACACTGGATCTACGAGACAGGATACTGGAAACACAATATATTTT	CGNTGSTRQDTGNTIYF
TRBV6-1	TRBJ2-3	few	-	TGTGCCAGCAGGGGAGGGGGGGCGGGTGAGGATACGCAGTATTTT	CASRGGGAGEDTQYF
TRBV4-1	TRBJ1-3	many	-	TGCGCCAGCAGCCAAGAGCTGGGGCCGCGCTCTGGAAACACCATATATTTT	CASSQELGPRSGNTIYF
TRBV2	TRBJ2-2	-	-	TGTGCCAGGAGAGGGCACGAGGACACCGGGGAGCTGTTTTTT	CARRGHEDTGELFF
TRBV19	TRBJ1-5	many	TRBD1	TGTGCCAGTAGTATAGGAACAGGGGAGCAGCCCCAGCATTTT	CASSIGTGEQPQHF
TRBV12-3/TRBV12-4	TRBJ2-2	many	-	TGTGCCAGCAGACCCTTAGCCGGGGAGCTGTTTTTT	CASRPLAGELFF
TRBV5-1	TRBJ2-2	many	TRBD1	TGCGCCAGCAGCATGACAGGGCCGAACACCGGGGAGCTGTTTTTT	CASSMTGPNTGELFF
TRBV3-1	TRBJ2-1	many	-	TGTGCCAGCAGTTTCTCCTACAATGAGCAGTTCTTC	CASSFSYNEQFF
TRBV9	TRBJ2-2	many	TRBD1	TGTGCCAGCAGCGTAACAGGGGCTAACACCGGGGAGCTGTTTTTT	CASSVTGANTGELFF
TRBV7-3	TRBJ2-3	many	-	TGTGCCAGCAGCTTCCTCGGGGATACGCAGTATTTT	CASSFLGDTQYF
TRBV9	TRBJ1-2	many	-	TGTGCCAGCAGCGGGACGGAGATTAACTATGGCTACACCTTC	CASSGTEINYGYTF
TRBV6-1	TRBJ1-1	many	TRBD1	TGTGCCAGCAGCCTGGGACAGGGTTTGAAAACTGAAGCTTTCTTT	CASSLGQGLKTEAFF
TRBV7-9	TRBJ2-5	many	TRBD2	TGTGCCAGCAGCTTAGGGTTAGCGGGAATTCAAGAGACCCAGTACTTC	CASSLGLAGIQETQYF
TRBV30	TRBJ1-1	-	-	TGTGCCTGCCGTAGAGGGTGCCCGACTGGGACTGAAGCTTTCTTT	CACRRGCPTGTEAFF
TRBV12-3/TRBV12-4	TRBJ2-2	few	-	TGTGCCAGCAGTTTATATCAGCGTACCGGGGAGCTGTTTTTT	CASSLYQRTGELFF
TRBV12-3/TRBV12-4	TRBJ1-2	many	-	TGTGCCAGCGGGGTGACAGGCCAGTATGGCTACACCTTC	CASGVTGQYGYTF
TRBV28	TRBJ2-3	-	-	TGTGCCAGTTCCTCACCCAGGGGAGTCACAGATACGCAGTATTTT	CASSSPRGVTDTQYF
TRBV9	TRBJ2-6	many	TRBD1	TGTGCCAGCAGCGACGACAGGGGGACCTCTGGGGCCAACGTCCTGACTTTC	CASSDDRGTSGANVLTF
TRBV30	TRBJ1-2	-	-	TGTGCCTCTTCCCAAGGGGGAAACTATGGCTACACCTTC	CASSQGGNYGYTF
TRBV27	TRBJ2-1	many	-	TGTGCCAGCAGTTCCTTCGGGCGGGGAACCTCCTACAATGAGCAGTTCTTC	CASSSFGRGTSYNEQFF
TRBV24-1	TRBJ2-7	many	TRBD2	TGTGCCACCAGTGATTCGGGACTAGCGGGAACCAGCGAGCAGTACTTC	CATSDSGLAGTSEQYF
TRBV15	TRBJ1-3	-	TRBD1	TGTGCCACCAGCAGAGACCGGGACAGGGGAAACACCATATATTTT	CATSRDRDRGNTIYF
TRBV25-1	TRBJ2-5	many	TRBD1	TGTGCCAGCAGTGAACCCTCGACAGGGTTAAAGACCCAGTACTTC	CASSEPSTGLKTQYF
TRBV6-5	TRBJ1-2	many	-	TGTGCCAGCAGTTACGACGGACACCTAAGGGGCTACACCTTC	CASSYDGHLRGYTF
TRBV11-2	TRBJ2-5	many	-	TGTGCCAGCAGCCTCGGGGAGACCCAGTACTTC	CASSLGETQYF
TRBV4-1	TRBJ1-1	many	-	TGCGCCAGCAGCCAGAACACTGAAGCTTTCTTT	CASSQNTEAFF
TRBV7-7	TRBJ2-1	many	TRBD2	TGTGCTAGCAGCTTCCCTGTATGGGCTAGCGGCCTCAATGAGCAGTTCTTC	CASSFPVWASGLNEQFF
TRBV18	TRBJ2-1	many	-	TGTGCCAGCTCACCAAGCAATGAGCAGTTCTTC	CASSPSNEQFF
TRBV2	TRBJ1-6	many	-	TGTGCCAGCAGTGAAGGACAGTATAATTCACCCCTCCACTTT	CASSEGQYNSPLHF
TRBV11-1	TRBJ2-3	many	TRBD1	TGTGCCAGCAGCTTAGGAGGGGGCTGGACAGATACGCAGTATTTT	CASSLGGGWTDTQYF
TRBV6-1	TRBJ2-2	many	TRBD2	TGTGCCAGCAGATCTCCGGGACTAGCCAGAACCGGGGAGCTGTTTTTT	CASRSPGLARTGELFF